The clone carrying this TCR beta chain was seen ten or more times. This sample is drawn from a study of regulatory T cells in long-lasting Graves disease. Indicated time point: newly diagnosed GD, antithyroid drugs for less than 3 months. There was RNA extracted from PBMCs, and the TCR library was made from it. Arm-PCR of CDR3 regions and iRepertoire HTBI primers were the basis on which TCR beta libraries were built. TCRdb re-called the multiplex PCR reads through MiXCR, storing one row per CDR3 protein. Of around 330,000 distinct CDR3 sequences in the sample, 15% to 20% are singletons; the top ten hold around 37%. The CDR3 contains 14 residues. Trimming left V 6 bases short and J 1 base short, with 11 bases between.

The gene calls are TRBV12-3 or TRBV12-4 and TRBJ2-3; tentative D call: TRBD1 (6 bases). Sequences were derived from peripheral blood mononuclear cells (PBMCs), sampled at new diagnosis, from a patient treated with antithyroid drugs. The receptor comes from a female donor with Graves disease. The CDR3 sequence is CASRPQGGTDTQYF. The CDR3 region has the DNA TGTGCCAGCAGACCACAGGGAGGCACAGATACGCAGTATTTT.